This note documents a single T cell receptor (beta chain) sequence. The target antigen is unknown. Germline CDR1 reads SQVTM; CDR2 reads ANQGSEA. This CDR3 has 14 residues. V was clipped by 0 bases and J by 8 bases; unmatched bases: 9. Data came from immunoSEQ multiplex PCR; TCRdb stores just in-frame clones and leaves some out. Of some 44,000 clones in the sample, 65% to 85% were seen once. Researchers took blood at baseline, on cycle 4 day 1, and on cycle 7 day 1. The data derive from a study of OX40 agonist ivuxolimab in advanced cancers. Study conclusions and caveats: Partial responders receiving 0.1-3.0 mg/kg showed among the lowest clonal expansion.

The TCR sequence derives from an adult with an advanced solid tumor such as melanoma, head and neck, liver or kidney cancer. Sequencing was performed on CD4+ or CD8+ T cells sorted from blood, taken in a trial of the OX40 agonist ivuxolimab. The chain carries TRBV29-1 and TRBJ2-7; TRBD1 matches at 8 bases. This CDR3 is CSVEDLRTGLQQYF. The DNA for the CDR3 is TGCAGCGTTGAAGATCTGCGGACAGGGCTCCAGCAGTACTTC.